The 5 T cell receptor beta chains reported below all come from one sample, sequenced in a study of T cell responses to AZD1222 COVID-19 vaccine. Assay used: immunoSEQ multiplex PCR; TCRdb lists only in-frame clones, some missing. Found here are 150,000 to 200,000 clones, about 90% of them singletons; the top ten hold less than 3%. The input for sequencing was peripheral blood, taken on day 0 of MenACWY control vaccination. All receptors derive from an adult in good health.

This clone was detected only once. The chain recombines TRBV6-1 with TRBJ2-1; TRBD2 aligns across 11 bases. Germline V lookup: CDR1 MNHNS, CDR2 SASEGT. The CDR3 totals 17 residues. Losses at the gene ends were 4 bases for V and 4 bases for J; bases not matched to a gene: 9. The chain's CDR3 is CASSGRLAGLGYNEQFF. The CDR3 coding sequence is TGTGCCAGCAGTGGAAGACTAGCGGGGTTGGGGTACAATGAGCAGTTCTTC.

The chain recombines TRBV24-1 with TRBJ2-1; D tentatively fits TRBD1 or TRBD2 (5 bases each). This CDR3 spans 16 amino acids. The germline V gene has CDR1 KGHDR and CDR2 SFDVKD. Trimming cost V 0 bases and J 6 bases, with 14 bases left between them. This CDR3 is CATSDLGRGTGNEQFF. The CDR3 DNA reads TGTGCCACCAGTGATTTGGGGCGAGGGACGGGCAATGAGCAGTTCTTC.

V gene TRBV27 combines with J gene TRBJ1-5; D is undetermined. Deletions cut 2 bases from V and 0 bases from J, with 11 bases between. This CDR3 region has 16 residues. Germline CDR1 reads MNHEY; CDR2 reads SMNVEV (reference sequence). The CDR3 loop is CASSLLGGYSNQPQHF. The CDR3 nucleotides are TGTGCCAGCAGTTTACTTGGCGGATATAGCAATCAGCCCCAGCATTTT.

J is TRBJ2-7 and V is TRBV19; D might be TRBD2 (7 bases). Germline lookup yields CDR1 LNHDA and CDR2 SQIVND (reference sequence). The CDR3 loop spans 15 amino acids. The ends were cut back, 5 bases at V and 3 bases at J, with 17 bases in the middle. The CDR3 is CASSSEGGGSYEQYF. The CDR3 DNA is TGTGCCAGTAGTTCAGAGGGGGGAGGGAGCTACGAGCAGTACTTC. The whole variable domain, filled in from reference TRBV19 and TRBJ2-7, reads DGGITQSPKYLFRKEGQNVTLSCEQNLNHDAMYWYRQDPGQGLRLIYYSQIVNDFQKGDIAEGYSVSREKKESFPLTVTSAQKNPTAFYLCASSSEGGGSYEQYFGPGTRLTVT.

V and J are TRBV5-6 and TRBJ2-7; maybe TRBD2 (6 bases). Germline V gene lookup returns CDR1 SGHDT and CDR2 YYEEEE. This CDR3 spans 17 amino acids. V gave up 3 bases and J gave up 0 bases, with 19 bases separating them. CDR3 residues: CASSSNPRGTSSYEQYF. The CDR3 DNA sequence: TGTGCCAGCAGCTCCAATCCTCGGGGGACGAGCTCCTACGAGCAGTACTTC.